These 24 T cell receptor beta chains originate from one sample sequenced in a study of T cells in Graves' hyperthyroidism and ophthalmopathy. It was RNA transcripts that yielded the amplified TCR beta CDR3 regions. With the HTBI primer set, the TCR CDR3 went through a first round of RT-PCR. TCRdb fed the multiplex PCR reads into MiXCR, producing one record per CDR3 protein. The sample lists about 610,000 distinct CDR3 sequences, approximately 14% occurring once. Sequences were obtained from blood. The receptors here all came from a woman aged 40-49 years with Graves' ophthalmopathy.

This clonotype was picked up many times. The chain links TRBV30 to TRBJ2-2, with D possibly matching TRBD2 (5 bases). The CDR3 contains 14 residues. V shed 4 bases and J shed 2 bases, with 11 bases lying between them. The V gene's germline CDR1 is GTSNPN and CDR2 SVGIG (reference sequence). The CDR3 DNA is TGTGCCTGGAATGAGGGAATTAACACCGGGGAGCTGTTTTTT. It encodes CAWNEGINTGELFF. Complete variable domain (other parts from reference TRBV30 and TRBJ2-2): SQTIHQWPATLVQPVGSPLSLECTVEGTSNPNLYWYRQAAGRGLQLLFYSVGIGQISSEVPQNLSASRPQDRQFILSSKKLLLSDSGFYLCAWNEGINTGELFFGEGSRLTVL.

This clonotype was recorded at least ten times. The V gene is TRBV7-2, the J gene TRBJ2-7, with 9 bases matching TRBD2. The CDR3 loop spans 14 amino acids. The V segment lost 3 bases and the J segment 7 bases; nucleotides outside the gene matches: 7. CDR1 and CDR2 from the germline V gene are SGHTA and FQGNSA. CDR3 region: CASSFKAGGIEQYF. CDR3 coding DNA: TGTGCCAGCAGCTTTAAGGCGGGAGGGATTGAGCAGTACTTC.

This clonotype has at least ten counts. In nucleotides, the CDR3 is TGTGCCAGCAGCCCCAGGACAGGGGGCTTGAACACTGAAGCTTTCTTT. This gives the protein CASSPRTGGLNTEAFF. The chain uses TRBV7-6 and TRBJ1-1; 11 bases are a match to TRBD1. Germline CDR1 reads SGHVS; CDR2 reads FNYEAQ. The CDR3 extends over 16 amino acids. Trimming removed 5 bases from V and 0 bases from J; junction bases left unmatched: 5.

This clonotype was counted many times. This chain links TRBV6-5 with TRBJ2-7; 8 nucleotides match TRBD2. The germline V gene has CDR1 MNHEY and CDR2 SVGAGI. J lost 4 bases, V lost 7 bases, and 15 bases had no gene match. This CDR3 has 16 amino acids. The CDR3 coding sequence is TGTGCCAGCAATCCCGTAGGCGCGGGAGGAAGGTACGAGCAGTACTTC. Protein sequence: CASNPVGAGGRYEQYF.

In its sample, this clonotype was seen many times. The rearrangement uses TRBV11-1 and TRBJ1-1; the D is unclear. The V gene's germline CDR1 is SGHAT and CDR2 FQDESV (reference sequence). Trimming left V 6 bases short and J 3 bases short, with 23 bases between. This CDR3 comprises 17 residues. CDR3 in DNA: TGTGCCAGCAGGCCCACTGGGGTAGACACAACCTACACTGAAGCTTTCTTT. Its translation: CASRPTGVDTTYTEAFF.

In this sample, this clonotype turned up a few times. The rearrangement links TRBV12-3 or TRBV12-4 to TRBJ2-4; D remains unclear. CDR3 length: 13 residues. Trimming shortened V by 6 bases and J by 6 bases, and 12 bases separated the two germline ends. CDR3 DNA: TGTGCCAGCAGCCAGGAGAGGCGAAACATTCAGTACTTC. Its translation: CASSQERRNIQYF.

In its sample, this clonotype was seen many times. The rearrangement links TRBV28 to TRBJ2-7, with TRBD2 identical over 8 bases. Unmatched junction bases numbered 5, after V lost 5 bases and J lost 2 bases. Looked up from germline, CDR1 is MDHEN and CDR2 is SYDVKM. The CDR3 covers 14 residues. DNA for the CDR3: TGTGCCAGCAGTCGAGCGGGAGCCCCCTACGAGCAGTACTTC. Encoded protein: CASSRAGAPYEQYF.

This clonotype was seen repeatedly, ten times or more. The V call is TRBV3-1, the J call TRBJ1-1, with 9 bases lining up with TRBD1. This CDR3 region has 14 residues. The V segment lost 0 bases and the J segment 5 bases; nucleotides outside the gene matches: 1. The germline V gene encodes CDR1 LGHDT and CDR2 YNNKEL (reference sequence). The CDR3 loop reads CASSQETGGTEAFF. The CDR3 region has the DNA TGTGCCAGCAGCCAAGAGACAGGGGGGACTGAAGCTTTCTTT.

On this clonotype itself: One base away lies a much larger clone, so this may be a sequencing read error. V usage is TRBV11-3 and J usage is TRBJ1-1; perhaps TRBD1 as D (5 bases). Trimming shortened V by 5 bases and J by 4 bases, and 14 bases separated the two germline ends. This CDR3 contains 14 residues. CDR1 SGHNT and CDR2 YENEEA come from the germline V gene. The CDR3 DNA reads TGTGCCAGCAGCGTGGGACGGATGACCACTGAAGCTTTCTTT. It yields the protein CASSVGRMTTEAFF.

This chain connects TRBV12-3 or TRBV12-4 to TRBJ2-5, with D uncertain. The CDR3 extends over 12 amino acids. V was trimmed by 6 bases and J by 5 bases, leaving 10 bases between them. The CDR3 region is CASRTNLETQYF. The DNA for the CDR3 is TGTGCCAGCAGGACAAATTTGGAGACCCAGTACTTC.

The chain carries TRBV5-1 and TRBJ2-2, with a weak D call TRBD1 (6 bases). Looked up from germline, CDR1 is SGHRS and CDR2 is YFSETQ. The V end lost 4 bases, the J end lost 5 bases, and 9 bases lay between the germline ends. The CDR3 has 13 amino acids. CDR3 coding DNA: TGCGCCAGCAGCCGCGGACAGACCGGGGAGCTGTTTTTT. It is translated as CASSRGQTGELFF.

In its sample, this clonotype was seen many times. The chain is built from TRBV27 and TRBJ1-1; D is ambiguous. The length of the CDR3 is 15 residues. The ends were cut back, 5 bases at V and 4 bases at J, with 17 bases in the middle. Germline CDR1 is MNHEY and CDR2 is SMNVEV (reference sequence). For the CDR3, the DNA is TGTGCCAGCAGTCCGACGGAAGTCCTGAGCACTGAAGCTTTCTTT. Translated: CASSPTEVLSTEAFF.

This clonotype was seen at least ten times. This rearrangement joins TRBV28 to TRBJ1-2; 9 bases fit TRBD1. There are 13 residues in the CDR3. Germline V gene lookup returns CDR1 MDHEN and CDR2 SYDVKM. V was pared by 3 bases and J by 7 bases, with 3 bases of the junction left unmatched. CDR3 region: CASSFGDRVGYTF. CDR3 coding DNA: TGTGCCAGCAGTTTCGGGGACAGGGTTGGCTACACCTTC.

The table lists this clonotype with many counts. The chain uses TRBV12-3 or TRBV12-4 and TRBJ1-2; no clear D. The CDR3 is 14 amino acids. V lost 5 bases, J lost 4 bases, and 14 bases lay in between. This chain's CDR3 is CASSHNYLPYGYTF. The CDR3, as DNA: TGTGCCAGCAGTCACAACTACTTGCCCTATGGCTACACCTTC.

The table lists this clonotype with many counts. The chain links TRBV7-2 to TRBJ2-7, with TRBD2 identical over 9 bases. Germline values: CDR1 SGHTA, CDR2 FQGNSA. V dropped 5 bases and J dropped 4; count of bases not matched to a gene: 6. This CDR3 region has 14 residues. DNA for the CDR3: TGTGCCAGCAGCCCGGCGGGAGGGGATTACGAGCAGTACTTC. It yields the protein CASSPAGGDYEQYF.

This clonotype was observed many times. The chain is built from TRBV19 and TRBJ2-7; 10 bases align to TRBD2. This CDR3 has 16 residues. Trimming removed 6 bases from V and 4 bases from J; junction bases left unmatched: 12. The germline V gene has CDR1 LNHDA and CDR2 SQIVND (reference sequence). The CDR3 region has the DNA TGTGCCAGTAGAGTCAGCGGGGGGGGACACGTGTACGAGCAGTACTTC. This translates into CASRVSGGGHVYEQYF.

Ten or more counts support this clonotype. The V call is TRBV6-1, the J call TRBJ1-2, with D perhaps matching TRBD1 (6 bases). V shed 6 bases and J shed 7 bases, with 21 bases lying between them. There are 15 residues in the CDR3. Germline values: CDR1 MNHNS, CDR2 SASEGT. The CDR3 DNA reads TGTGCCAGCAGACAACACAGGGAGTCATTGAGTGGCTACACCTTC. Translating it yields CASRQHRESLSGYTF.

This clonotype was counted ten times or more. The V and J genes are TRBV2 and TRBJ2-7, with 12 bases aligning to TRBD2. V lost 6 bases and J lost 3; bases outside the gene matches: 15. Germline-derived CDR1 and CDR2 are SNHLY and FYNNEI. The length of the CDR3 is 18 residues. The CDR3, as DNA: TGTGCCAGCAGGGACCTGCAGGGACCGACTAGCGGGAGCTACGAGCAGTACTTC. This codes for CASRDLQGPTSGSYEQYF. Filled out from reference TRBV2 and TRBJ2-7, the complete variable domain reads EPEVTQTPSHQVTQMGQEVILRCVPISNHLYFYWYRQILGQKVEFLVSFYNNEISEKSEIFDDQFSVERPDGSNFTLKIRSTKLEDSAMYFCASRDLQGPTSGSYEQYFGPGTRLTVT.

The rearrangement joins TRBV7-9 to TRBJ1-2; D call uncertain. V was pared by 5 bases and J by 8 bases, with 18 bases between. This CDR3 comprises 14 residues. From germline, CDR1 is SEHNR and CDR2 FQNEAQ (reference sequence). Written as DNA, the CDR3 is TGTGCCAGCAGCGAGTGGACGGGCCTGAAAGGCTACACCTTC. Protein sequence: CASSEWTGLKGYTF.

In its sample, this clonotype was seen many times. This chain links TRBV7-6 with TRBJ2-5; 8 bases align to TRBD2. The germline CDR1 and CDR2 sequences are SGHVS and FNYEAQ. Trimming cost V 5 bases and J 1 base; bases outside gene matches: 12. The CDR3 length is 17 residues. The chain's CDR3 is CASSDRPTSDPQETQYF. Written as DNA, the CDR3 is TGTGCCAGCAGCGACCGTCCGACTAGCGACCCCCAAGAGACCCAGTACTTC.

Only a few counts were recorded for this clonotype. The V gene is TRBV4-1, the J gene TRBJ1-2, with a possible D match to TRBD1 (5 bases). Germline lookup yields CDR1 MGHRA and CDR2 YSYEKL. The germline V and J ends were trimmed by 4 bases and 5 bases, with 17 bases remaining between them. CDR3 length: 15 residues. Written as DNA, the CDR3 is TGCGCCAGCAGCCTTGGGAAGACAGCCCAGTATGGCTACACCTTC. It yields the protein CASSLGKTAQYGYTF.

At least ten counts were recorded for this clonotype. In DNA, the CDR3 is TGCGCCAGCAGCGACGGTGAAGGCGAGCAGTACTTC. This gives the protein CASSDGEGEQYF. This chain joins TRBV5-1 and TRBJ2-7; no clear D. V was trimmed by 4 bases and J by 6 bases, leaving 11 bases between them. This CDR3 is 12 amino acids long. Germline assignment: CDR1 SGHRS and CDR2 YFSETQ. The full variable domain, with the rest looked up from reference TRBV5-1 and TRBJ2-7, is KAGVTQTPRYLIKTRGQQVTLSCSPISGHRSVSWYQQTPGQGLQFLFEYFSETQRNKGNFPGRFSGRQFSNSRSEMNVSTLELGDSALYLCASSDGEGEQYFGPGTRLTVT.

In this sample, this clonotype turned up many times. The V gene is TRBV12-3 or TRBV12-4, the J gene TRBJ2-7; 16 nucleotides agree with TRBD2. The CDR3 is made up of 14 amino acids. J was trimmed by 9 bases and V by 6 bases; bases with no gene match: 5. The CDR3 here is CASSPGTSGRVQYF. The CDR3 DNA reads as TGTGCCAGCAGCCCCGGGACTAGCGGGAGGGTGCAGTACTTC.

The CDR3 DNA sequence: TGCAGTGCTAGACCTCTAAGGCCTAGCGACCAAGAGACCCAGTACTTC. Its translation is CSARPLRPSDQETQYF. The rearrangement joins TRBV20-1 to TRBJ2-5; possibly TRBD2 for D (6 bases). Per the germline V gene, CDR1 is DFQATT and CDR2 is SNEGSKA (reference sequence). CDR3 length: 16 amino acids. The V gene lost 2 bases and the J gene lost 0 bases, with 16 bases spanning the gap.